This entry is about one T cell receptor (beta chain). No antigen is known for it. The record originates from a study of OX40 agonist ivuxolimab in advanced cancers. Overall study findings and caveats: Among the lowest peripheral clonal expansion occurred in 0.1-3.0 mg/kg partial responders.

Trimming took 2 bases from V and 3 from J, leaving 14 bases between them. The germline gives CDR1 SGHDT, CDR2 YYEEEE. The CDR3 loop spans 16 amino acids. Repertoires were generated with immunoSEQ multiplex PCR, while TCRdb's copy carries only in-frame clones and drops some. The table has tens of thousands of clones, over 75% seen once. The starting material was CD4+ or CD8+ T cells sorted from blood, obtained in a trial of the OX40 agonist ivuxolimab. This TCR derives from an adult with an advanced solid tumor such as melanoma, head and neck, liver or kidney cancer. This sequence joins TRBV5-6 and TRBJ1-4, with D uncertain. CDR3 sequence reads: CASSLRGYRANEKLFF. Written as DNA, the CDR3 is TGTGCCAGCAGCTTACGGGGTTACAGAGCTAATGAAAAACTGTTTTTT.